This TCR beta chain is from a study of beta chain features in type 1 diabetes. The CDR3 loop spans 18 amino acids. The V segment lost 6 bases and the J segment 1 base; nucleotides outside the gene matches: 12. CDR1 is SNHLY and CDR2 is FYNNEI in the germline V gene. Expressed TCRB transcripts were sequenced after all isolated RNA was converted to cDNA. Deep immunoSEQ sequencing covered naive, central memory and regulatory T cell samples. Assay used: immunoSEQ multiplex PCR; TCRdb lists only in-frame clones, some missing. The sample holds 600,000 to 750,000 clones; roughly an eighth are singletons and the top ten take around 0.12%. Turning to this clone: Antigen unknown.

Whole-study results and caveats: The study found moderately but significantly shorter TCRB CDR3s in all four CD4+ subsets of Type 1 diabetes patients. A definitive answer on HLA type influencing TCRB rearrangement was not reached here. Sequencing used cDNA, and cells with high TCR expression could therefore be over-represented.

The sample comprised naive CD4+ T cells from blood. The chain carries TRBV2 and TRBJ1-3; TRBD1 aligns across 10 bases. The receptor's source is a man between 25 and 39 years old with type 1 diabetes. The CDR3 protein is CASRTGTGALRSGNTIYF. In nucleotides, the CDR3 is TGTGCCAGCAGAACCGGGACAGGGGCCCTTAGGTCTGGAAACACCATATATTTT.